The clone carrying this T cell receptor beta chain appeared a few times. What it binds is unknown. Being one base from a much bigger clone, this may be a read error. Breast cancer patients provided tissue from their axillary draining lymph nodes. These data belong to a study of breast tumors, draining lymph nodes, adjacent tissues. Deletions cut 5 bases from V and 8 bases from J, with 12 bases between. Germline loops: CDR1 MNHNS, CDR2 SASEGT. The CDR3 runs to 12 residues. Study conclusions and caveats: Data fit most tumor T cells coming from lymph node, expanding in tumor. Tumor repertoires ranked between lymph nodes and nontumor tissue in diversity, with V and J gene preferences.

Each CDR3 protein is one row after TCRdb ran MiXCR on the multiplex PCR reads. The table has 130,000 or so distinct CDR3 sequences, approximately 32% seen once. The genes are TRBV6-1 and TRBJ1-2; D is uncertain. This TCR came from a female donor with breast cancer. Some clones in this sample may be carry-over from other donors' samples. The sample comprised axillary lymph node tissue. The CDR3 region is CASSHKGGGYTF. The CDR3 DNA sequence: TGTGCCAGCAGTCACAAGGGTGGCGGCTACACCTTC.